The rows below give T cell receptor beta chains drawn from one sample of a study of CD8+CD57+ T cells in acquired aplastic anemia. TCRdb recomputed calls from the reads with MiXCR, one row per CDR3 protein. The sample holds 400,000 to 500,000 distinct CDR3 sequences, 55% to 70% seen once. Sequences were obtained from sorted CD4+, CD8+, or CD8+CD57+ T cells (not recorded which) from PBMCs. All receptors derive from a human donor in good health, serving as a control. Both conserved end residues are part of each CDR3. Each record gives: D gene, clone size, J gene, V gene, CDR3 DNA, CDR3 protein. D genes are given only for firm matches. Clone size is not always given. Where it is, it says once, few, many or a class for expanded clones.

-,-,TRBJ1-2,TRBV6-5,TGTGCCAGCAGTTATTTGGGATCGCGCTCTGGAAACACCTTC,CASSYLGSRSGNTF
-,-,TRBJ2-1,TRBV10-3,TGTGCCATCCGTGAGTCAGAGGCTATTGAGCAGCTCTTC,CAIRESEAIEQLF
-,many,TRBJ1-6,TRBV4-1,TGCGCCAGCAGCCAAGAAGGCAGGAGCTCCTATAATTCACCCCTCCACTTT,CASSQEGRSSYNSPLHF
TRBD1,-,TRBJ2-2,TRBV18,TGTGCCAGCTCACGGGGCAGGGGGCTACCCGGGGAGCTGTTTTTT,CASSRGRGLPGELFF
-,many,TRBJ2-2,TRBV11-2,TGTGCCAGCAGCCCGGGATTAAGGAGTTTGAACACCGGGGAGCTGTTTTTT,CASSPGLRSLNTGELFF
-,many,TRBJ2-2,TRBV14,TGTGCCAGCAGCCACCCCGGGGAGCTGTTTTTT,CASSHPGELFF
-,-,TRBJ1-5,TRBV9,TGTGCCAGCAGCCTAACATTGTACATCCGACCCCCGCATTTT,CASSLTLYIRPPHF
-,-,TRBJ2-3,TRBV13,TGTGCCAGCAGCGAGGACGGGGACCCTAGCACAGATACGCAGTATTTT,CASSEDGDPSTDTQYF
-,-,TRBJ2-7,TRBV19,TGTGCCAGTAGCATAGGAACAGAGTTCTACGAGCAGTACTTC,CASSIGTEFYEQYF
-,-,TRBJ2-2,TRBV5-1,TGCGCCAGCAGCTTAGGTGGGGAAATCTCCGGGGGGCTGTTTTTC,CASSLGGEISGGLFF
-,-,TRBJ1-6,TRBV19,TGTGCCAGTAGTATAGGATCAGGTAGGTCCGAGCAGCTCTTC,CASSIGSGRSEQLF
TRBD1,-,TRBJ1-5,TRBV5-1,TGCGCCAGCAGCGTTGGTGGGACAGGGGGCACGGGAGGCAATCAGCCCCAGCATTTT,CASSVGGTGGTGGNQPQHF
-,-,TRBJ1-1,TRBV7-6,TGTGCCAGCAGCTTACCAGGGGATGGGAGGGATCACGTTGCTTTCTTT,CASSLPGDGRDHVAFF
TRBD1,many,TRBJ2-5,TRBV10-3,TGTGCCACCGTGGACAGGGGGGGCGAGACCCAGTACTTC,CATVDRGGETQYF
TRBD2,-,TRBJ2-3,TRBV7-6,TGTGCCAGCAGCTTAACACTCGTAGCGGGGGTACGGGATACGCAGTATTTT,CASSLTLVAGVRDTQYF
-,-,TRBJ1-4,TRBV14,TGTGCCAGCAGCCAATATATAACACGAGGGGATGAAAAACTGTTTTTC,CASSQYITRGDEKLFF
TRBD1,-,TRBJ2-1,TRBV20-1,TGCAGTGCTAGAGTGGGGACAGGGTCCTACAATGAGCAGTTCTTC,CSARVGTGSYNEQFF
TRBD1,many,TRBJ1-1,TRBV19,TGTGCCAGCAAAGTGACAGGGGACACTGAAGCTTTCTTT,CASKVTGDTEAFF
TRBD1,many,TRBJ2-1,TRBV12-3/TRBV12-4,TGTGCCAGCAGTCCGGACAGGGCGGGGTACAATGAGCAGTTCTTC,CASSPDRAGYNEQFF
-,many,TRBJ2-5,TRBV5-1,TGCGCCAGCAGCTTATCCCTGAACGGGGAGACCCAGTACTTC,CASSLSLNGETQYF
TRBD1,-,TRBJ2-7,TRBV9,TGTGCCAGCAGCGTAGGGACAGGGAAGGTACCCTACGAGCAGTACTTC,CASSVGTGKVPYEQYF
TRBD1,once,TRBJ1-6,TRBV25-1,TGTGCCAGCCAGACAAAGGGACAGAACTATTCACCCCTCCACTTT,CASQTKGQNYSPLHF
TRBD2,many,TRBJ2-5,TRBV3-1,TGTGCCAGCAGCCTTAGCGGGGTAGAGACCCAGTACTTC,CASSLSGVETQYF
TRBD1,once,TRBJ1-5,TRBV19,TGTGCCAGTAGTGGACAACCGGGACAGGGGTACCAGCCCCAGCATTTT,CASSGQPGQGYQPQHF
-,-,TRBJ2-6,TRBV11-2,TGTGCCAGCAGCTTGGACAGCGCAAGCTCTGGGGCCAACGTCCTGACTTTC,CASSLDSASSGANVLTF
-,-,TRBJ1-2,TRBV15,TGTGCCAGCAGCTTAGGGTCAGGGCGGGGATATGGCTACACCTTC,CASSLGSGRGYGYTF
-,once,TRBJ2-1,TRBV24-1,TGTGCCACCAGTGACGTACAGGGCTTTGACAATGAGCCGTTATTC,CATSDVQGFDNEPLF
-,-,TRBJ2-7,TRBV4-1,TGCGCCAGCAGCCAAGTTCTGGTTGGGTACGAGCAGTACTTC,CASSQVLVGYEQYF
-,-,TRBJ1-5,TRBV20-1,TGCAGTGCTAGCCGTCTACAGATCACTGAGCCCCAGCATTTT,CSASRLQITEPQHF
-,-,TRBJ1-1,TRBV29-1,TGCAGCGCCTCCACCGGGGGCGCATACACTGAAGCTTTTTTT,CSASTGGAYTEAFF
-,-,TRBJ2-7,TRBV11-1,TGTGCCAGCAGCCCGCGTTGGACAGAAACAACCGTATACGAGCAGTACTTC,CASSPRWTETTVYEQYF
TRBD2,-,TRBJ2-5,TRBV20-1,TGCAGTGTAAGGACTAGCGGGCACACCGAGACCCAGTACTTC,CSVRTSGHTETQYF
-,-,TRBJ2-3,TRBV11-2,TGTGCCAGCAGCTTAGCCGGGCTCCCGCAGTATTTT,CASSLAGLPQYF
-,many,TRBJ1-3,TRBV2,TGTGCCAGCAGTGAAGCGAGAGGAGTCTCTGGAAACACCATATATTTT,CASSEARGVSGNTIYF
-,-,TRBJ2-7,TRBV20-1,TGCAGTGCTAGGGGCGGTATCCATCAGCAGTACTTC,CSARGGIHQQYF
-,-,TRBJ1-1,TRBV7-2,TGTGCCAGCAGCTACAAAGGACATCGGGCTGAAGCTTTCTTT,CASSYKGHRAEAFF
-,-,TRBJ1-3,TRBV2,TGTGCCAGCAGTGTACGGGGCGAGAACTCACCCCTCCCCATTTATTTT,CASSVRGENSPLPIYF
TRBD1,many,TRBJ2-7,TRBV15,TGTGCCACCAGCACTCCGGGACAGGGGGCGCGGGAGCAGTACTTC,CATSTPGQGAREQYF
TRBD2,many,TRBJ2-3,TRBV9,TGTGCCAGCAGCGCGAGAGTAGCGGGGGGGCAAGGGGATACGCAGTATTTT,CASSARVAGGQGDTQYF
-,many,TRBJ1-3,TRBV19,TGTGCCAGTAGTGCGCTTCCAGGGGCTGGAAACACCATATATTTT,CASSALPGAGNTIYF
TRBD1,many,TRBJ1-3,TRBV12-3/TRBV12-4,TGTGCCAGCAGTTCGCGACAGGGGGCGACTGGAAACACCATATATTTT,CASSSRQGATGNTIYF
-,-,TRBJ2-7,TRBV5-5,TGTGCCAGCAGCCCCCGTAGGGCAGAATTCTACGAGCAGTACTTC,CASSPRRAEFYEQYF
-,-,TRBJ1-2,TRBV29-1,TGCAGCGAAGGGGGACACTATGGCTACACCTTC,CSEGGHYGYTF
TRBD1,many,TRBJ1-1,TRBV5-1,TGCGCCAGCAGCGCCAGGTGGGACAGTGAAGCTTTCTTT,CASSARWDSEAFF
TRBD1,many,TRBJ1-2,TRBV19,TGTGCCAGTAGTAACGGACAGGGGTATGGCTACACCTTC,CASSNGQGYGYTF
-,-,TRBJ2-1,TRBV19,TGTGCCAGTAGTTGGCGGGCAGGGAACTCCTACAATGAGCAGTTCTTC,CASSWRAGNSYNEQFF
-,-,TRBJ1-1,TRBV29-1,TGCAGCGTTCCGGGGGAAATGAACACTGAAGCTTTCTTT,CSVPGEMNTEAFF
TRBD1,-,TRBJ1-4,TRBV6-5,TGTGCCATCACATTACTGACAGGGAAGGAAAAACTGTTTTTT,CAITLLTGKEKLFF
-,-,TRBJ2-7,TRBV7-2,TGTGCCAGCAGCTGGGGGGCGCGCGGCTACGGGGAGTACTTC,CASSWGARGYGEYF
TRBD1,-,TRBJ1-2,TRBV7-3,TGTGCCAGCAGGACAGGGGGTACAGTAAAGCATGGCTACACCTTC,CASRTGGTVKHGYTF
-,-,TRBJ1-1,TRBV19,TGTGCCAGTAGTATATACACCAGGAAGTGTGCTGAAGCATTTTGG,CASSIYTRKCAEAFW
-,-,TRBJ2-1,TRBV10-3,TGTGCCATCAGTGAGTCTTTTGCGAACAATTCGCAGTTCTTC,CAISESFANNSQFF